The next 10 T cell receptor beta chains were all read from a single sample in a study of shared clonotypes between healthy human individuals. The naive CD8 subset, CD45RO-negative cells positively selected for CCR7, excluded terminally differentiated effector memory CD45RA+ cells. Using immunoSEQ multiplex PCR, the repertoire was profiled, and TCRdb retains in-frame clones only, with some absent. The sample consists of 560,000 or so clones, approximately 96% of them appearing once. Sequencing was done on a sample of naive CD8+ T cells sorted from blood. Receptors originate from a woman in her twenties or thirties in good health.

The chain carries TRBV1 and TRBJ2-7; TRBD1, the table's D call, lacks a check against the DNA. TRBV1 is labeled a pseudogene. The CDR3 has 16 amino acids. The CDR3 DNA reads TGCACCAGCAGCCACCCCCAACACACACCCACCTACGAGCAGTACTTC. Translated, it gives CTSSHPQHTPTYEQYF.

This chain joins TRBV5-4 and TRBJ2-5; D call uncertain. Germline CDR1 SGHNT, CDR2 YYREEE (reference sequence). Trimming pared 4 bases from V and 0 bases from J, leaving 10 bases between. CDR3 length: 14 residues. CDR3 nucleotides: TGTGCCAGCAGCCCCGCCAGAGACCAAGAGACCCAGTACTTC. It specifies CASSPARDQETQYF.

V gene TRBV2 combines with J gene TRBJ1-3; D is undetermined. V gave up 2 bases and J gave up 4 bases, with 21 bases separating them. The CDR3 is 18 amino acids. From germline, CDR1 is SNHLY and CDR2 FYNNEI. In nucleotides, the CDR3 is TGTGCCAGCAGTGAATGGTCGGAGAGGAGGGTTCCGGGAAACACCATATATTTT. Protein: CASSEWSERRVPGNTIYF.

V usage is TRBV5-4 and J usage is TRBJ1-2, with 7 bases identical to TRBD1. There are 13 residues in the CDR3. Trimming took 0 bases from V and 5 from J; bases not matched to a gene: 1. The germline V gene encodes CDR1 SGHNT and CDR2 YYREEE (reference sequence). The CDR3 region has the DNA TGTGCCAGCAGCTTGGGGACAGGATATGGCTACACCTTC. It specifies CASSLGTGYGYTF. Supplemented by reference TRBV5-4 and TRBJ1-2, the full variable domain reads ETGVTQSPTHLIKTRGQQVTLRCSSQSGHNTVSWYQQALGQGPQFIFQYYREEENGRGNFPPRFSGLQFPNYSSELNVNALELDDSALYLCASSLGTGYGYTFGSGTRLTVV.

This sequence joins TRBV27 and TRBJ2-7; D may match TRBD1 or TRBD2 (5 bases each). The germline V and J ends were trimmed by 5 bases and 4 bases, with 15 bases remaining between them. CDR1 and CDR2 from the germline V gene are MNHEY and SMNVEV (reference sequence). The CDR3 is 14 amino acids. This chain's CDR3 is CASSERDHGYEQYF. The CDR3 nucleotides are TGTGCCAGCAGTGAGAGGGACCACGGGTACGAGCAGTACTTC.

The rearrangement links TRBV6-5 to TRBJ1-5; D gene ambiguous. Germline CDR1 reads MNHEY; CDR2 reads SVGAGI. This CDR3 contains 15 residues. Trimming left V 5 bases short and J 0 bases short, with 11 bases between. The CDR3 here is CASSPFENSNQPQHF. CDR3 DNA: TGTGCCAGCAGTCCTTTCGAGAATAGCAATCAGCCCCAGCATTTT.

The chain combines TRBV9 with TRBJ2-5; either TRBD1 or TRBD2 may fit D (5 bases each). Between the trimmed V and J ends, which lost 4 bases and 1 base, there was a span of 11 bases. In germline, CDR1 is SGDLS, CDR2 YYNGEE. The CDR3 extends over 14 amino acids. Here the CDR3 DNA reads TGTGCCAGCAGCAGGGACGGGCGCCAAGAGACCCAGTACTTC. Protein product: CASSRDGRQETQYF.

This sequence joins TRBV4-1 and TRBJ2-3, with 7 bases identical to TRBD2. CDR3 length equals 14 residues. The germline gives CDR1 MGHRA, CDR2 YSYEKL. V was pared by 1 base and J by 6 bases, with 4 bases of the junction left unmatched. In DNA form, the CDR3 reads TGCGCCAGCAGCCAAGTGGGGGGGTTGGATACGCAGTATTTT. This translates into CASSQVGGLDTQYF.

V usage is TRBV7-9 and J usage is TRBJ2-7; TRBD2 matches at 9 bases. CDR1 SEHNR and CDR2 FQNEAQ come from the germline V gene (reference sequence). V gave up 1 base and J gave up 7 bases; unmatched junction bases: 11. There are 16 residues in the CDR3. The CDR3 here is CASSLEIGGRVGEQYF. The DNA for the CDR3 is TGTGCCAGCAGCTTAGAGATTGGCGGGAGGGTAGGTGAGCAGTACTTC.

CDR3 amino acids: CASSSPQGGNTDTQYF. Here the CDR3 DNA reads TGTGCCAGCAGTTCCCCACAGGGAGGGAACACAGATACGCAGTATTTT. This sequence joins TRBV28 and TRBJ2-3; a possible D gene is TRBD2 (7 bases). Germline assignment: CDR1 MDHEN and CDR2 SYDVKM. Trimming removed 4 bases at V and 2 bases at J, with 16 bases between. This CDR3 contains 16 residues.